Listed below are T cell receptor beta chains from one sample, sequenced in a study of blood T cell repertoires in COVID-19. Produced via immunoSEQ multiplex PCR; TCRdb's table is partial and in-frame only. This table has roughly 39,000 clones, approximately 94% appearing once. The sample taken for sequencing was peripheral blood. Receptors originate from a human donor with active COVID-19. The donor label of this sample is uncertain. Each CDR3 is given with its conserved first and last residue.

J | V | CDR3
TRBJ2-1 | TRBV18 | CASSPVTGGRNEQFF
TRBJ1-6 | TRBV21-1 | CASSKGGPGDDNSPLHF
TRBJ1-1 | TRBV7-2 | CASSLEALNTEAFF
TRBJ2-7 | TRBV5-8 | CASSLVRGGEQYF
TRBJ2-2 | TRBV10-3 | CATAAGGGPLGELFF
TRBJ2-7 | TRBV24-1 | CATSDLAGNEQYF
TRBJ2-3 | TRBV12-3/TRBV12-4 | CASSLTDTQYF
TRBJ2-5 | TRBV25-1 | CASSPSTGRETQYF
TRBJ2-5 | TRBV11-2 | CASSLYQETQYF
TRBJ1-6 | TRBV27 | CASRRQGAGYNSPLHF